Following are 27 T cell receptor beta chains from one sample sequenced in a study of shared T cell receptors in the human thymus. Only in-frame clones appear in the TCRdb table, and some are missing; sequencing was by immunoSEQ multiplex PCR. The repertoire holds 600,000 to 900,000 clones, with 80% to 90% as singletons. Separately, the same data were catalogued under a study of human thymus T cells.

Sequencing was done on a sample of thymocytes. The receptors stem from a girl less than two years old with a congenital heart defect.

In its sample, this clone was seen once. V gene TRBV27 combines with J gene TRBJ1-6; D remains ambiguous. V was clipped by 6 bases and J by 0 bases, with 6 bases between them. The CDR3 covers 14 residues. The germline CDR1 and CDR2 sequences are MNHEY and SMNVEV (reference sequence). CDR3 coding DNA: TGTGCCAGCAGGTTCAGCTCCTATAATTCACCCCTCCACTTT. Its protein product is CASRFSSYNSPLHF.

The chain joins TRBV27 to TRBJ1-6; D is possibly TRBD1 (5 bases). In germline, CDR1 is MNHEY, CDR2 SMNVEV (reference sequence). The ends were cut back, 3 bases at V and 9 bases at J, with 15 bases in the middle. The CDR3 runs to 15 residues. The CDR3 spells CASSLNRPGGSPLHF. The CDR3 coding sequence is TGTGCCAGCAGTTTGAATCGGCCCGGGGGTTCACCCCTCCACTTT.

The CDR3 DNA sequence: TGTGCCAGCAGTCCCAATCTTCCCCGGGACAGGGGGCAAACTAATGAAAAACTGTTTTTT. This gives the protein CASSPNLPRDRGQTNEKLFF. The chain employs TRBV28 and TRBJ1-4; 12 bases are shared with TRBD1. The germline V gene has CDR1 MDHEN and CDR2 SYDVKM. The CDR3 has 20 amino acids. V gave up 5 bases and J gave up 1 base; unmatched junction bases: 14.

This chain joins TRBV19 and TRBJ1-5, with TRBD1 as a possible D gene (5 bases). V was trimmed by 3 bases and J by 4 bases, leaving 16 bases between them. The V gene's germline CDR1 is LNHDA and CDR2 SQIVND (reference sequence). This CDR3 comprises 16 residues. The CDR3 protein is CASSIELGEANQPQHF. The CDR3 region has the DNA TGTGCCAGTAGTATCGAGCTGGGGGAGGCTAATCAGCCCCAGCATTTT.

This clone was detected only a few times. The CDR3 spells CASSLRGLAGTDTQYF. DNA for the CDR3: TGTGCCAGCAGCTTGCGGGGACTAGCGGGGACAGATACGCAGTATTTT. V is TRBV5-4 and J is TRBJ2-3; 13 bases line up with TRBD2. With V trimmed by 1 base and J by 3 bases, 2 bases remained unmatched. CDR3 length: 16 amino acids. Germline CDR1 is SGHNT and CDR2 is YYREEE (reference sequence).

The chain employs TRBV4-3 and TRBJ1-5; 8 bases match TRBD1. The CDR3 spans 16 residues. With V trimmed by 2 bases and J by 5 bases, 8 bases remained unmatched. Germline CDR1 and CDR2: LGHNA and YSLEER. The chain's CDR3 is CASSQNRDRRDQPQHF. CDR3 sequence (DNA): TGCGCCAGCAGCCAAAACCGGGACAGGAGAGATCAGCCCCAGCATTTT.

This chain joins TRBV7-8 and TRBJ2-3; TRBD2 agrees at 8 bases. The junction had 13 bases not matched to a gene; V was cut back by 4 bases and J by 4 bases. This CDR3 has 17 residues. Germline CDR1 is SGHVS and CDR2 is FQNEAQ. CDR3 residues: CASSSKLERGMADTQYF. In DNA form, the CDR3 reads TGTGCCAGCAGCTCAAAGCTCGAGCGGGGGATGGCAGATACGCAGTATTTT.

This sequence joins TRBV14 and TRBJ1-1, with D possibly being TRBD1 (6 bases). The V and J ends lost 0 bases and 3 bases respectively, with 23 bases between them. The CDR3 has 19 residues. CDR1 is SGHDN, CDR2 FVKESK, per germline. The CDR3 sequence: CASSQEAASGEGEDTEAFF. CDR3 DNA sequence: TGTGCCAGCAGCCAAGAGGCCGCTTCGGGGGAGGGGGAAGACACTGAAGCTTTCTTT.

The DNA of the CDR3 is TGTGCCAGCAGTGCCCCGGACAGGGCTCACAATGAGCAGTTCTTC. This translates into CASSAPDRAHNEQFF. The gene calls are TRBV6-4 and TRBJ2-1; 8 bases match TRBD1. V gave up 4 bases and J gave up 5 bases; unmatched junction bases: 7. Germline V gene sequence: CDR1 MRHNA, CDR2 SNTAGT. The CDR3 is 15 amino acids.

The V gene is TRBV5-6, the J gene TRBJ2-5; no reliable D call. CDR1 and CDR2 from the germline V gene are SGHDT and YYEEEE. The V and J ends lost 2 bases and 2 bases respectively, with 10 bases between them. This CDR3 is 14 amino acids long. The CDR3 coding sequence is TGTGCCAGCAGCTTTGAGTTGGAGCAAGAGACCCAGTACTTC. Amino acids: CASSFELEQETQYF.

The CDR3: CASSSGYRERYEQYF. CDR3 nucleotide sequence: TGTGCCAGCAGCTCGGGGTACAGGGAACGCTACGAGCAGTACTTC. The V gene is TRBV5-4, the J gene TRBJ2-5, with a weak D call TRBD1 (6 bases). The end of the DNA aligns better with TRBJ2-7, so the J call may be wrong. Germline CDR1 is SGHNT and CDR2 is YYREEE (reference sequence). CDR3 size: 15 residues.

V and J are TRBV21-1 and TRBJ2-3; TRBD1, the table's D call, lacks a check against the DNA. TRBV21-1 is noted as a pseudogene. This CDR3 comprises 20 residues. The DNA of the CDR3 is TGTGCCAGCAGCCGCAACAGAGGGGGAACGGTGGCGCCTAGCACAGATACGCAGTATTTT. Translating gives CASSRNRGGTVAPSTDTQYF.

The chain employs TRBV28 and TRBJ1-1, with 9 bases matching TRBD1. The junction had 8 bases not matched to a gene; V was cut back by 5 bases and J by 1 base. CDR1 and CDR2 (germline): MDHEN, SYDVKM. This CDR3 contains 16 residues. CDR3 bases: TGTGCCAGCAGTCCCGCCGGGACAGGGACGAACACTGAAGCTTTCTTT. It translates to CASSPAGTGTNTEAFF. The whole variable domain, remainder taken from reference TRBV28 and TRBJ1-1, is DVKVTQSSRYLVKRTGEKVFLECVQDMDHENMFWYRQDPGLGLRLIYFSYDVKMKEKGDIPEGYSVSREKKERFSLILESASTNQTSMYLCASSPAGTGTNTEAFFGQGTRLTVV.

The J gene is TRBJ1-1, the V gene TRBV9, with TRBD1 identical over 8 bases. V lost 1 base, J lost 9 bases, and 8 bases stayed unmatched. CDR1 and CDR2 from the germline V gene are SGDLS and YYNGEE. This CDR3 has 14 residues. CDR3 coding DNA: TGTGCCAGCAGCGTATACCGACAGGGGACCCAAGCTTTCTTT. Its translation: CASSVYRQGTQAFF.

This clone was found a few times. As DNA, the CDR3 is TGCGCCAGCAGCTTCCAAAGTAACAGGGATGGCTACACCTTC. Protein product: CASSFQSNRDGYTF. V usage is TRBV5-1 and J usage is TRBJ1-2; a possible D gene is TRBD1 (6 bases). This CDR3 has 14 residues. With 2 bases removed from V and 6 bases from J, the gap between germline ends came to 14 bases. Germline CDR1 and CDR2: SGHRS and YFSETQ.

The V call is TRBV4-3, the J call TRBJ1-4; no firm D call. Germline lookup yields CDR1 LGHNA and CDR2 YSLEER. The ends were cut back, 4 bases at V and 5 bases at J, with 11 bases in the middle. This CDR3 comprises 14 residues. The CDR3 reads CASSRARKNEKLFF. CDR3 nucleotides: TGCGCCAGCAGCCGGGCAAGAAAGAATGAAAAACTGTTTTTT.

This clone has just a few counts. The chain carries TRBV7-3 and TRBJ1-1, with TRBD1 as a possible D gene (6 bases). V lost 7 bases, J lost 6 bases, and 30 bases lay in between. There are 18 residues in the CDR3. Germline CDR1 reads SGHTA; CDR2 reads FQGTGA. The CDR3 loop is CASNSRPVAPEDSSEAFF. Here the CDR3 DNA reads TGTGCCAGCAACTCGCGTCCGGTCGCGCCGGAGGACAGCTCTGAAGCTTTCTTT.

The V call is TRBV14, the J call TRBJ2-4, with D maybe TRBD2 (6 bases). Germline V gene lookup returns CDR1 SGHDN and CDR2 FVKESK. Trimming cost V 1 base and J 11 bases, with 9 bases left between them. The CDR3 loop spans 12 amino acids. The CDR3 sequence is CASSQGQRVQYF. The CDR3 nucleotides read TGTGCCAGCAGCCAAGGACAGCGGGTTCAGTACTTC.

The CDR3 DNA reads TGTGCCATCAGTGAGTCAACGGGAAGCTCTGGGGCCAACGTCCTGACTTTC. Residues: CAISESTGSSGANVLTF. This chain joins TRBV10-3 and TRBJ2-6; weak D call: TRBD2 (5 bases). Germline V gives CDR1 ENHRY, CDR2 SYGVKD. The V end was cut by 0 bases, the J end by 0 bases, with 9 bases between. There are 17 residues in the CDR3.

CDR3 bases: TGTGCCAGCAGCGAACAGGGCTCCAAGCGTCAGTACTTC. Translation gives CASSEQGSKRQYF. The chain couples TRBV9 to TRBJ2-4, with D possibly being TRBD1 (6 bases). This CDR3 is 13 amino acids long. Germline CDR1 is SGDLS and CDR2 is YYNGEE. The germline V and J ends were trimmed by 3 bases and 12 bases, with 16 bases remaining between them.

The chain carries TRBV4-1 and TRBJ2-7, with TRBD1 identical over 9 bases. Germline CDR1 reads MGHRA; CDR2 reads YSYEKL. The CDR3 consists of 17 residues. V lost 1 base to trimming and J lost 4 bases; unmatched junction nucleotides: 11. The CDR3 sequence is CASSQGGTGTGIYEQYF. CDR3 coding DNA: TGCGCCAGCAGCCAAGGGGGAACCGGGACAGGGATATACGAGCAGTACTTC.

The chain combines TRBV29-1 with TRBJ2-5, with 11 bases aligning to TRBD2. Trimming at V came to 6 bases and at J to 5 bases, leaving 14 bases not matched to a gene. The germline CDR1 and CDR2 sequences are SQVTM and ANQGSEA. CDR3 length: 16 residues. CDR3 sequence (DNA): TGCAGCGTCAAAAAAGGGGCTAGCGGGGGGTTGGAGACCCAGTACTTC. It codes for CSVKKGASGGLETQYF.

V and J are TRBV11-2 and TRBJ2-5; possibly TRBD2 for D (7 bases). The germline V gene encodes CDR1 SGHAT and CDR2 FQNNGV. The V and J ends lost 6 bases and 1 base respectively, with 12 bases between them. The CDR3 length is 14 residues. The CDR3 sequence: CASRPGGRQETQYF. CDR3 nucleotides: TGTGCCAGCAGGCCGGGGGGCCGCCAAGAGACCCAGTACTTC.

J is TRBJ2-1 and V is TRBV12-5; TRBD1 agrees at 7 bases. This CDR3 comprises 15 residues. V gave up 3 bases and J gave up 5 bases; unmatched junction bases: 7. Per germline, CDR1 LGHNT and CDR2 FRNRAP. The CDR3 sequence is CASGFQLQGNNEQFF. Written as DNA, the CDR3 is TGTGCTAGTGGTTTTCAGCTACAGGGGAACAATGAGCAGTTCTTC.

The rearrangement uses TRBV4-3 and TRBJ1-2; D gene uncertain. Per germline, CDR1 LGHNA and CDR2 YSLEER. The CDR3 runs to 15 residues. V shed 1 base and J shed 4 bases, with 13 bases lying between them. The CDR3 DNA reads TGCGCCAGCAGCCAAGCTAACATGGAGATCTATGGCTACACCTTC. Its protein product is CASSQANMEIYGYTF.

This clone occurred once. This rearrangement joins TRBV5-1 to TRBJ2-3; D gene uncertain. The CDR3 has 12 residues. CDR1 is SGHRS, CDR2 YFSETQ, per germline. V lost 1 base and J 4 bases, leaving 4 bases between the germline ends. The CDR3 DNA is TGCGCCAGCAGCTTGATAGCAGATACGCAGTATTTT. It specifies CASSLIADTQYF.

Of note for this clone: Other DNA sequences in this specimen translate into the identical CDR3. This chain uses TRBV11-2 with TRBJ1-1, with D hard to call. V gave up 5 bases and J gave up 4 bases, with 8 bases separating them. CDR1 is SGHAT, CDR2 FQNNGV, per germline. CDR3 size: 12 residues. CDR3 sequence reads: CASSPRGTEAFF. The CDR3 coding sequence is TGTGCCAGCAGCCCCCGAGGCACTGAAGCTTTCTTT. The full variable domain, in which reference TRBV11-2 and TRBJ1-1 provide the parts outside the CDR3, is EAGVAQSPRYKIIEKRQSVAFWCNPISGHATLYWYQQILGQGPKLLIQFQNNGVVDDSQLPKDRFSAERLKGVDSTLKIQPAKLEDSAVYLCASSPRGTEAFFGQGTRLTVV.